The clone carrying this T cell receptor (beta chain) was detected ten times or more. As yet, its antigen is unknown. TCRdb fed the 5' RACE reads into MiXCR, producing one record per CDR3 protein. The table has about 150,000 distinct CDR3 sequences, over 9.5% seen once. This CDR3 has 16 amino acids. The V gene end was trimmed by 0 bases and the J gene end by 0 bases; junction bases not matched to a gene: 1. This entry is derived from a study of CD8 T cells in ankylosing spondylitis. General study results and limits: Some motif variants were previously reported in reactive arthritis synovial fluid and blood. Reports say disease-linked clones showed up significantly more in matched ankylosing spondylitis synovial fluid.

The J gene is TRBJ1-5, the V gene TRBV23-1; 8 bases map to TRBD1. TRBV23-1 carries the ORF label, with uncertain function. The TCR sequence derives from a female donor with ankylosing spondylitis or in good health (not recorded which). Source material: blood, either unsorted or a sorted T cell fraction (not recorded which). Here the CDR3 reads CASSQSDRVSNQPQHF. The DNA of the CDR3 is TGCGCCAGCAGTCAATCGGACAGGGTTAGCAATCAGCCCCAGCATTTT.